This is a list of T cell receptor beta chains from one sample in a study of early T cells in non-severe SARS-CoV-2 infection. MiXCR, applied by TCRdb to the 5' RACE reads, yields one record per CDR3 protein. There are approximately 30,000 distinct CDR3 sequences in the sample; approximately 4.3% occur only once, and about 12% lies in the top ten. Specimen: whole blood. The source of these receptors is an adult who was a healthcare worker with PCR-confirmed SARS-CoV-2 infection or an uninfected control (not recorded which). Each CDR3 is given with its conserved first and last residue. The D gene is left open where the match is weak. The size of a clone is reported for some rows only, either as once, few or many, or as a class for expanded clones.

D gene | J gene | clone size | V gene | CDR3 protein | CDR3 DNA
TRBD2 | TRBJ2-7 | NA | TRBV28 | CASSSAGREGRYEQYF | TGTGCCAGCTCCTCTGCAGGACGGGAGGGCCGATACGAGCAGTACTTC
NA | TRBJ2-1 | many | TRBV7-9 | CASSLRRRQSDNEQFF | TGTGCCAGCAGCTTGCGGCGTCGGCAGTCAGACAATGAGCAGTTCTTC
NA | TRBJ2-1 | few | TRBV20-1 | CSASLQQRANEQFF | TGCAGTGCTAGTCTCCAACAAAGGGCCAATGAGCAGTTCTTC
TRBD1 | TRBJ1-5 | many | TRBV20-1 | CSVPTGKGNQPQHF | TGCAGTGTCCCGACAGGGAAGGGCAATCAGCCCCAGCATTTT
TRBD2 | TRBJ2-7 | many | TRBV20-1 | CSAFAGTTDYEQYF | TGCAGTGCTTTCGCCGGGACTACAGACTACGAGCAGTACTTC
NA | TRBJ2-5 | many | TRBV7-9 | CASSLASGQETQYF | TGTGCCAGCAGCTTAGCTTCGGGACAAGAGACCCAGTACTTC
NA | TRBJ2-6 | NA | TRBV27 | CASSLRYPGRNSGANVLTF | TGTGCCAGCAGTTTAAGGTACCCGGGACGGAACTCTGGGGCCAACGTCCTGACTTTC
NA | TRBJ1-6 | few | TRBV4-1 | CASSLPFLESPLHF | TGCGCCAGCAGCCTACCCTTTCTCGAGTCACCCCTCCACTTT
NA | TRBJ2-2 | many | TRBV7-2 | CASSKGFRTGELFF | TGTGCCAGCAGCAAAGGGTTCCGAACCGGGGAGCTGTTTTTT
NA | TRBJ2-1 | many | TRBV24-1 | CATSDLKRGALSYNEQFF | TGTGCCACCAGTGATTTGAAAAGGGGGGCGTTGTCCTACAATGAGCAGTTCTTC
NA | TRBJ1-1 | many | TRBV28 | CASSSLETEAFF | TGTGCCAGCAGTTCCTTGGAGACTGAAGCTTTCTTT
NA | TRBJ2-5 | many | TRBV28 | CASSLSSTERTQYF | TGTGCCAGCAGTTTGAGTAGCACCGAGAGGACCCAGTACTTC
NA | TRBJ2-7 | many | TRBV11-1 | CASSFSSPHISYEQYF | TGTGCCAGCAGCTTTAGTAGTCCTCACATCTCCTACGAGCAGTACTTC
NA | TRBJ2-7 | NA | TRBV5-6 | CASRLSGHEQYF | TGTGCCAGCAGACTGTCCGGACACGAGCAGTACTTC
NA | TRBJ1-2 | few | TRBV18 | CASSEGLLGYGYTF | TGTGCCAGCTCAGAAGGACTGCTAGGCTATGGCTACACCTTC